This T cell receptor (beta chain) was sequenced in a study of T cells in Graves' hyperthyroidism and ophthalmopathy. This clonotype has a count of ten or more. The antigen remains undetermined. Whole-study results and caveats: In the blood, most expanded thyroid clonotypes above 0.001 appeared as well.

Authors of the study amplified TCR beta CDR3 regions from RNA transcripts. TCR CDR3 regions were first amplified by RT-PCR with HTBI primers. MiXCR was run by TCRdb on the multiplex PCR reads, yielding one entry per CDR3 protein. The repertoire holds around 610,000 distinct CDR3 sequences, with roughly 14% as singletons. Germline V gene data show CDR1 as SGHDN and CDR2 as FVKESK. Trimming took 1 base from V and 4 from J, leaving 10 bases between them. CDR3 length equals 15 residues. The rearrangement links TRBV14 to TRBJ2-2; D call uncertain. The receptor was isolated from a woman aged 40-49 years with Graves' ophthalmopathy. Material for sequencing was blood. The CDR3 region has the DNA TGTGCCAGCAGCCAAGCAATAGGGCGCACCGGGGAGCTGTTTTTT. This encodes CASSQAIGRTGELFF. Full variable domain (remainder filled in from reference TRBV14 and TRBJ2-2): EAGVTQFPSHSVIEKGQTVTLRCDPISGHDNLYWYRRVMGKEIKFLLHFVKESKQDESGMPNNRFLAERTGGTYSTLKVQPAELEDSGVYFCASSQAIGRTGELFFGEGSRLTVL.